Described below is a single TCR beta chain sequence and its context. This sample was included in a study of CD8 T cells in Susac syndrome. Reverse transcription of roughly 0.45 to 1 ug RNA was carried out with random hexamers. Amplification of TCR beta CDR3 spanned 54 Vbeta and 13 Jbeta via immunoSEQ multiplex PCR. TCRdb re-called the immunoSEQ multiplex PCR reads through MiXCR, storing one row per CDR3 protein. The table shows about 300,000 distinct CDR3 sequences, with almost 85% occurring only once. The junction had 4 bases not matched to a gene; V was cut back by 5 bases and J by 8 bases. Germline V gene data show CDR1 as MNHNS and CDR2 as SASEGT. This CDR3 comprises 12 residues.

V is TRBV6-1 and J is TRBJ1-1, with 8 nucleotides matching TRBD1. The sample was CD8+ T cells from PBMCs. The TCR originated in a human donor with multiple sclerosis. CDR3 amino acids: CASSTAGGEAFF. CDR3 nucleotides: TGTGCCAGCAGTACGGCAGGGGGCGAAGCTTTCTTT.